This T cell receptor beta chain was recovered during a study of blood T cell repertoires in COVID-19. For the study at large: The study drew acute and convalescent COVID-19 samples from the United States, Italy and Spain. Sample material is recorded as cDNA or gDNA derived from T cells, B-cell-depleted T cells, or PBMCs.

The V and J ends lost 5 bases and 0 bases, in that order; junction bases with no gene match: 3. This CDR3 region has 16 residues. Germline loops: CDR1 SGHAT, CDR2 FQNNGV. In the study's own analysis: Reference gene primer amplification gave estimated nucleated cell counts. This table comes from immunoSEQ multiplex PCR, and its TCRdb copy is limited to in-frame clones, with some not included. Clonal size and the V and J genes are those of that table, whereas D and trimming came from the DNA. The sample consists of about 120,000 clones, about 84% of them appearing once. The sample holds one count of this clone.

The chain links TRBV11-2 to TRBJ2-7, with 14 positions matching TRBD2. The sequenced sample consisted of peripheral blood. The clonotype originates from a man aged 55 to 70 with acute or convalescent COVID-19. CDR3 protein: CASSRTSGGSSYEQYF. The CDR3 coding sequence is TGTGCCAGCAGCCGGACTAGCGGGGGGAGCTCCTACGAGCAGTACTTC.